This entry features one TCR beta chain sequence. This clone has just a few counts. Its antigen target is currently unknown. No qualities accompany the bases; no much larger clone lies one base away. Per the germline V gene, MDHEN is the CDR1 and SYDVKM is the CDR2. The V and J ends are trimmed by 5 bases and 6 bases, leaving 13 bases between them. From the cysteine up to the phenylalanine, the CDR3 has a length of 13 residues. Only the CDR3 DNA is retained, 39 bases long and in frame from the first base. Patients with a history of autoimmune disease or receiving systemic immunosuppression were excluded from the trial. In every dose cohort, peripheral blood was drawn for TCR sequencing at baseline, cycle 4 day 1, and cycle 7 day 1. Samples were obtained from an open-label, multicenter, first-in-human phase I dose-escalation trial of ivuxolimab. Adults with locally advanced or metastatic head and neck squamous cell, hepatocellular, melanoma or renal cell carcinoma were enrolled in the trial. Before TCR sequencing, CD4+ T cells and CD8+ T cells from peripheral blood were sorted into separate populations.

These data are taken from a study of OX40 agonist ivuxolimab in advanced cancers. In terms of the full investigation: Ivuxolimab, which targeted the costimulatory receptor OX40 (CD134), was an agonistic, fully human IgG2 monoclonal antibody. Intravenous ivuxolimab was administered to patients every 2 weeks at six dose levels: 0.01, 0.1, 0.3, 1.5, 3 and 10 mg/kg. Of the 50 to 55 dose-escalation patients, hepatocellular carcinoma was present in around 20, melanoma in approximately 15, renal cell carcinoma in 9 and head and neck cancer in 9. In the dose-escalation cohort, more than 75% of patients were male, and the mean age was approximately 64 years, with a range of 23 to 79. Prior anti-PD-1, anti-PD-L1 or anti-CTLA-4 therapy was permitted, and less than 45% of dose-escalation patients had received checkpoint inhibitors. Three dose-escalation patients achieved partial responses, one with hepatocellular carcinoma and two with cutaneous melanoma. The purpose of peripheral TCRbeta sequencing was to test whether ivuxolimab changed TCR sequence diversity and led to clonal T-cell expansion. The paper reports the monotherapy dose-escalation portion (N ≈ 50 patients) of the phase I ivuxolimab trial. Overall study results and their limits: In partial responders in the 0.1-3.0 mg/kg groups, normalized peripheral clonal expansion was found to be among the lowest, especially among CD8+ T cells. After ivuxolimab, CD8+ T cells had more expanded clones than CD4+ T cells on average. The antigen specificity of the clonally expanded peripheral T cells was not determined. At doses of 0.1 to 3.0 mg/kg, clonal expansion of both CD4+ and CD8+ T cells in blood was seen between baseline and week 6. Low levels of normalized T-cell clonal expansion were also seen in some nonresponding patients.

To sequence the TCRbeta CDR3 region, genomic DNA was isolated from the sorted cells. TCRbeta CDR3 regions were sequenced using the immunoSEQ Assay. TCRdb's version of the immuneACCESS table is confined to in-frame rearrangements and falls short of the full clone set. An unresolved V gene accounts for under half of the shortfall where checked; the remainder is of unknown origin. The sample records approximately 60,000 clones, 85% to 95% of which are singletons. The ten largest clonotypes hold 12% of the sample. The rearrangement combines TRBV28 with TRBJ1-2; too little of a D gene remains to name it. The origin of this receptor is an adult with an advanced solid tumor such as melanoma, head and neck, liver or kidney cancer. Sequencing was performed on CD4+ or CD8+ T cells sorted from blood, taken in a trial of the OX40 agonist ivuxolimab. The DNA sequence follows: TGTGCCAGCAGTCCCATCATTCTGGATGGCTACACCTTC. This is translated as CASSPIILDGYTF.